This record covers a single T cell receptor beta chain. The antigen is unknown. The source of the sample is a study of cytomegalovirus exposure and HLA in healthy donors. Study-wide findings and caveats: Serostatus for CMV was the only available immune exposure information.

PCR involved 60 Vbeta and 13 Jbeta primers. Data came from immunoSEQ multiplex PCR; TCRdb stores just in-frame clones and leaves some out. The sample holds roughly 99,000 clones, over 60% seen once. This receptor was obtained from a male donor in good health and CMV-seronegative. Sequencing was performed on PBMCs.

The CDR3 sequence is CAWSVSRGMRAFF. In DNA, the CDR3 is TGTGCCTGGAGTGTGAGCAGGGGGATGCGAGCTTTCTTT. The rearrangement joins TRBV30 to TRBJ1-1; TRBD1 matches at 7 bases. The CDR3 has 13 amino acids. The J segment lost 10 bases and the V segment lost 0 bases, leaving 8 bases of the junction unmatched. Germline CDR1 is GTSNPN and CDR2 is SVGIG (reference sequence).